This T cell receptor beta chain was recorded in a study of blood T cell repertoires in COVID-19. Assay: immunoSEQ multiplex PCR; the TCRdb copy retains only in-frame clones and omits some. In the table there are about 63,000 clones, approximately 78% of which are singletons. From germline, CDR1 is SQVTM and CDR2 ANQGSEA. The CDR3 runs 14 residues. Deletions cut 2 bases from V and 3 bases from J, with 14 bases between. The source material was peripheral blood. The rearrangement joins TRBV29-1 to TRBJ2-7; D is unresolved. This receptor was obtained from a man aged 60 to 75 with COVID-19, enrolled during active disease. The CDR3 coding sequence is TGCAGCGTTGAATCATTCCGGGTCGACTACGAGCAGTACTTC. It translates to CSVESFRVDYEQYF.